These 4 T cell receptor beta chains share one sample of origin, sequenced in a study of graft-versus-host responses after intestinal transplantation. No antigen is known for these receptors. The table came from immunoSEQ multiplex PCR; TCRdb's copy has only in-frame clones and leaves some out. The sample has 75,000 to 100,000 clones, roughly 93% seen once; the top ten hold about 0.5%. The source was unstimulated CD8+ T cells sorted from spleen or lymph node cells, collected before intestinal transplant. All receptors come from a human donor who received an intestinal transplant.

This clone showed up just once. This chain uses TRBV4-2 with TRBJ2-5; 7 bases fit TRBD1. Germline loops: CDR1 LGHNA, CDR2 YNFKEQ. The CDR3 totals 15 residues. The junction had 6 bases not matched to a gene; V was cut back by 0 bases and J by 5 bases. CDR3 DNA sequence: TGTGCCAGCAGCCAAGACCGACAGGGTGGGGAGACCCAGTACTTC. Protein: CASSQDRQGGETQYF.

The chain joins TRBV4-1 to TRBJ2-4, with 11 bases aligning to TRBD2. This CDR3 contains 16 residues. Germline CDR1 and CDR2: MGHRA and YSYEKL. Trimming took 1 base from V and 10 from J; bases not matched to a gene: 9. CDR3 DNA: TGCGCCAGCAGCCAAGTTGTAGCGGGAGGGCCATCGATTCAGTACTTC. Its translation: CASSQVVAGGPSIQYF.

V and J are TRBV9 and TRBJ1-1, with TRBD1 matching over 9 bases. The CDR3 sequence is 15 residues long. CDR1 SGDLS and CDR2 YYNGEE come from the germline V gene. Losses at the gene ends were 3 bases for V and 6 bases for J; bases not matched to a gene: 9. CDR3 DNA sequence: TGTGCCAGCAGCGCCCGACAGGGGGTGGTGGCTGAAGCTTTCTTT. Residues: CASSARQGVVAEAFF.

This sequence joins TRBV4-3 and TRBJ1-5; possibly TRBD1 for D (6 bases). V dropped 0 bases and J dropped 7 bases, with 10 bases sitting between them. The length of the CDR3 is 14 residues. Germline V CDR1 and CDR2: LGHNA, YSLEER. The CDR3 loop is CASSQDRTVQPQHF. The CDR3 DNA reads as TGCGCCAGCAGCCAAGACCGGACAGTCCAGCCCCAGCATTTT.